This TCR beta chain came from a study of blood T cells in healthy people across ages. There were healthy Caucasian individuals from Russia, aged about 6 to 90, serving as donors. Isolation per sample recovered at least 7 million PBMCs. This clonotype was counted at least ten times. Through a sample-barcoded 5' primer and a J-beta primer mix, a second PCR was run for about 6 to 12 cycles. Each cDNA molecule was tagged by a template-switch adaptor with 12 random nucleotides. TCRdb reanalysed the 5' RACE reads using MiXCR and keeps one entry per CDR3 protein. Among approximately 800,000 distinct CDR3 sequences listed, 35% to 40% were seen once. Trimming cost V 3 bases and J 2 bases; bases outside gene matches: 10. Germline loops: CDR1 SGHDT, CDR2 YYEEEE. The CDR3 spans 17 residues.

The sequence derives from a man aged 18 to 30 in good health. The rearrangement joins TRBV5-6 to TRBJ2-1, with TRBD2 identical over 8 bases. Specimen: blood. The CDR3, as DNA: TGTGCCAGCAGCTCCACCTATAGCGGGGTGACCTACAATGAGCAGTTCTTC. As protein: CASSSTYSGVTYNEQFF. Looking up the rest from reference TRBV5-6 and TRBJ2-1 gives the full variable domain: DAGVTQSPTHLIKTRGQQVTLRCSPKSGHDTVSWYQQALGQGPQFIFQYYEEEERQRGNFPDRFSGHQFPNYSSELNVNALLLGDSALYLCASSSTYSGVTYNEQFFGPGTRLTVL.